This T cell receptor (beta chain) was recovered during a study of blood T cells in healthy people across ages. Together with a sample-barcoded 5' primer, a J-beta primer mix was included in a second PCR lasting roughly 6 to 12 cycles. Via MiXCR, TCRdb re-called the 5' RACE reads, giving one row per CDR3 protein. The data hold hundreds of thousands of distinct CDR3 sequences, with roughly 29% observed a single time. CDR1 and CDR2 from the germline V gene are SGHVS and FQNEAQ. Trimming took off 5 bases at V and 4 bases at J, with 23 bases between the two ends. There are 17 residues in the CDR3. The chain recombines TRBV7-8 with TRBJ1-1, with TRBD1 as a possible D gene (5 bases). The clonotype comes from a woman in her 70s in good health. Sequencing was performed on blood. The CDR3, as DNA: TGTGCCAGCAGCCCGTTTGAGGGCGTGGCAGGGAGCACTGAAGCTTTCTTT. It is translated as CASSPFEGVAGSTEAFF.